This T cell receptor (beta chain) is from a study of chemoradiotherapy in HPV16-positive cancers. The V gene's germline CDR1 is DFQATT and CDR2 SNEGSKA (reference sequence). The CDR3 loop spans 11 amino acids. V lost 8 bases and J 6 bases, leaving 11 bases between the germline ends. Study results and caveats: In HPV16-positive patients, HPV-responsive T-cell expansion tracked better recurrence-free survival. Only a couple of HPV16-positive patients supplied the functional HPV-specificity definition.

Samples were taken several times over chemoradiotherapy. A remark on this clone: The antigen remains undetermined.

Data came from immunoSEQ multiplex PCR; TCRdb stores just in-frame clones and leaves some out. The table records more than 20,000 clones, more than 70% of them present only once. Sequences were derived from blood, sampled from a patient who underwent chemoradiotherapy. The TCR comes from a human donor with HPV-associated anogenital cancer. The J gene is TRBJ2-1, the V gene TRBV20-1; tentatively, D is TRBD1 (6 bases). The CDR3 DNA sequence: TGCAGTAGGACAGTAGGCAATGAGCAGTTCTTC. The encoded protein is CSRTVGNEQFF.